This TCR beta chain was obtained from a study of T cell clonotyping in hematopoietic cell transplantation. Study conclusions and caveats: Recipient TCR diversity dropped after transplant; expanded clonotypes rose from day 30 to 180.

The assay was immunoSEQ multiplex PCR, and TCRdb's table has in-frame clones only and misses some. This sample has around 6,500 clones, with 85% to 90% found just once. There are 20 residues in the CDR3. CDR1 MGHRA and CDR2 YSYEKL come from the germline V gene. Losses at the gene ends were 3 bases for V and 5 bases for J; bases not matched to a gene: 16. A word on this clone: As yet, its antigen is unknown.

The TCR sequence derives from a female patient aged 35 to 55 who had an allogeneic stem cell transplant from a related donor, so the T cells may come from the graft donor. Some clones in this sample may be carry-over from other donors' samples. Sequencing used peripheral blood mononuclear cells, obtained 100 days after allogeneic stem cell transplant. The rearrangement joins TRBV4-1 to TRBJ2-2, with 12 bases fitting TRBD2. This chain's CDR3 is CASSHLGGKTSGRKTGELFF. Here the CDR3 DNA reads TGCGCCAGCAGCCACCTAGGGGGGAAGACTAGCGGGAGAAAAACCGGGGAGCTGTTTTTT.